This T cell receptor (beta chain) comes out of a study of TIL therapy for anti-PD-1-resistant metastatic lung cancer. Study details: Tumors had a median PD-L1 proportion score of around 6%. A handful of tumors were EGFR-mutant and two were ALK-rearranged. General study findings and limits: TIL cultures after expansion showed higher clonality and lower diversity than baseline tumor (median 6% vs 31%). The cohort had more treatment-naive, never-smoker and oncogene-addicted patients than typical.

The time point is: pre-treatment sample, taken before nivolumab and TIL therapy. The tumor samples were excised metastases, mostly pleural nodules or supraclavicular lymph nodes. A word on this clone: Its target is not known.

This CDR3 spans 13 amino acids. V lost 2 bases and J 2 bases, leaving 6 bases between the germline ends. Germline CDR1 is MNHEY and CDR2 is SMNVEV (reference sequence). The libraries were made with immunoSEQ v3. TCRdb's copy holds only in-frame clones and misses some; the assay was immunoSEQ multiplex PCR. The table shows some 13,000 clones, with 66% occurring only once. The TCR originated in a woman aged 30-79 years with non-small cell lung cancer. V usage is TRBV27 and J usage is TRBJ2-5, with D unresolved. The sequencing used tumor tissue, collected at baseline. CDR3 coding DNA: TGTGCCAGCAGTTTAATGGGGCAAGAGACCCAGTACTTC. As protein: CASSLMGQETQYF.